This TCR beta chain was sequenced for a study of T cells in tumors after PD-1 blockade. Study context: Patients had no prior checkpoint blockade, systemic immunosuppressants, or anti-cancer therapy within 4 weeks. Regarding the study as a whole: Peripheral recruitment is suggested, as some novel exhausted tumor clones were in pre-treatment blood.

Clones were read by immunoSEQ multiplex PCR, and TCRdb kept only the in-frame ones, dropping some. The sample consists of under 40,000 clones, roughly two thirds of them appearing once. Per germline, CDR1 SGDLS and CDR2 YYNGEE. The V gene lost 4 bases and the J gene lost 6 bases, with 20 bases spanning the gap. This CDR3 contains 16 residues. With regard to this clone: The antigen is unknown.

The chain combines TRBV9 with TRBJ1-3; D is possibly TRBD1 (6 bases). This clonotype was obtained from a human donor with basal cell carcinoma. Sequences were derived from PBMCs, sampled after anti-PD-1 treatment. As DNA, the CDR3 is TGTGCCAGCAGCCCCTCGGGGGGGCGTGGGTCAAACACCATATATTTT. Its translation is CASSPSGGRGSNTIYF.